This passage covers 24 T cell receptor beta chains from one sample sequenced in a study of spatial heterogeneity in lung cancer. The time point denotes: blood at routine non-recurrence follow-up after resection. MiXCR was run by TCRdb on the 5' RACE reads, yielding one entry per CDR3 protein. The sample holds roughly 120,000 distinct CDR3 sequences, 11% seen once. The source was PBMCs, collected at follow-up. The receptor set was obtained from a female donor with early-stage non-small cell lung cancer.

This clonotype has a count of ten or more. The rearrangement links TRBV24-1 to TRBJ2-1; D may be TRBD1 (6 bases). The germline CDR1 and CDR2 sequences are KGHDR and SFDVKD. This CDR3 has 16 residues. The V gene lost 5 bases and the J gene lost 9 bases, with 22 bases spanning the gap. The CDR3 sequence: CATSVSDRFLVVEQFF. CDR3 bases: TGTGCCACCAGTGTCTCGGACAGATTTTTGGTGGTTGAGCAGTTCTTC.

This clonotype was seen many times. This chain connects TRBV28 to TRBJ1-4; no definite D call. V gave up 5 bases and J gave up 0 bases, with 16 bases separating them. Looked up from germline, CDR1 is MDHEN and CDR2 is SYDVKM. The CDR3 is 17 residues long. The CDR3 nucleotides read TGTGCCAGCAGTAACGCCGGGAGGAGTGCAACTAATGAAAAACTGTTTTTT. As protein: CASSNAGRSATNEKLFF.

This clonotype was seen more than once but under ten times. The chain has TRBV19 and TRBJ2-6; the D is unclear. Looked up from germline, CDR1 is LNHDA and CDR2 is SQIVND (reference sequence). The germline V and J ends were trimmed by 3 bases and 0 bases, with 12 bases remaining between them. The CDR3 totals 17 residues. CDR3 residues: CASSIDGQISGANVLTF. CDR3 coding DNA: TGTGCCAGTAGTATTGATGGGCAAATCTCTGGGGCCAACGTCCTGACTTTC.

The chain employs TRBV19 and TRBJ2-5; 7 bases map to TRBD1. The CDR3 totals 15 residues. Trimming at V came to 2 bases and at J to 1 base, leaving 4 bases not matched to a gene. The germline V gene has CDR1 LNHDA and CDR2 SQIVND (reference sequence). CDR3 amino acids: CASSIQRQGQETQYF. CDR3 in DNA: TGTGCCAGTAGTATACAGCGACAGGGCCAAGAGACCCAGTACTTC.

The chain joins TRBV21-1 to TRBJ1-6; TRBD1, the D gene given by the table, was not confirmed from the DNA. TRBV21-1 is a pseudogene. The CDR3 covers 17 residues. The CDR3 spells CASSDMTRRSYNSPLHF. The CDR3 nucleotides are TGTGCCAGCAGCGACATGACCCGGCGTTCCTATAATTCACCCCTCCACTTT.

There are many counts of this clonotype. The chain combines TRBV29-1 with TRBJ2-6; perhaps D is TRBD1 or TRBD2 (5 bases each). CDR1 and CDR2 (germline): SQVTM, ANQGSEA. This CDR3 is built from 15 residues. V was trimmed by 4 bases and J by 3 bases, leaving 13 bases between them. CDR3 sequence (DNA): TGCAGCGTTGCGGGGCCAGGGTATGGGGCCAACGTCCTGACTTTC. Translating gives CSVAGPGYGANVLTF.

The V gene is TRBV10-1, the J gene TRBJ2-1; D perhaps matches TRBD2 (5 bases). Trimming cost V 0 bases and J 10 bases, with 7 bases left between them. Germline loops: CDR1 WNHNN, CDR2 SYGVQD (reference sequence). The CDR3 totals 12 residues. For the CDR3, the DNA is TGCGCCAGCAGTGAGTCGACGGGGGAGCAGTTCTTC. Its translation is CASSESTGEQFF.

This clonotype was seen a few times. The V call is TRBV4-2, the J call TRBJ2-7; 8 bases are a match to TRBD2. CDR3 length equals 13 residues. Germline CDR1 reads LGHNA; CDR2 reads YNFKEQ. J was trimmed by 5 bases and V by 0 bases; bases with no gene match: 0. CDR3 region: CASSQEAGDEQYF. In DNA form, the CDR3 reads TGTGCCAGCAGCCAAGAAGCGGGGGACGAGCAGTACTTC.

The chain joins TRBV9 to TRBJ1-1; D ambiguous. Germline CDR1 is SGDLS and CDR2 is YYNGEE. The CDR3 covers 14 residues. V was pared by 0 bases and J by 0 bases, with 6 bases between. CDR3 DNA sequence: TGTGCCAGCAGCGTAGTGACACTGAACACTGAAGCTTTCTTT. Protein: CASSVVTLNTEAFF.

This clonotype turned up a few times. In nucleotides, the CDR3 is TGTGCCAGCAGTGGATCACAGGGAACCGCTGAAGCTTTCTTT. Protein product: CASSGSQGTAEAFF. The chain joins TRBV28 to TRBJ1-1; TRBD1 is a possible D gene (6 bases). This CDR3 is 14 amino acids long. The V end lost 5 bases, the J end lost 6 bases, and 16 bases lay between the germline ends. Per the germline V gene, CDR1 is MDHEN and CDR2 is SYDVKM.

V is TRBV5-5 and J is TRBJ2-1, with 7 bases fitting TRBD1. This CDR3 is built from 15 residues. Trimming removed 0 bases from V and 1 base from J; junction bases left unmatched: 1. Per germline, CDR1 SGHKS and CDR2 YYEKEE (reference sequence). CDR3 sequence (DNA): TGTGCCAGCAGCTTGGCACAGGGGTCCTACAATGAGCAGTTCTTC. The encoded protein is CASSLAQGSYNEQFF.

This clonotype was counted a few times. The rearrangement joins TRBV12-3 or TRBV12-4 to TRBJ2-5; D ambiguous. Trimming shortened V by 6 bases and J by 2 bases, and 16 bases separated the two germline ends. The CDR3 spans 15 residues. The CDR3 loop is CASRAFGRKQETQYF. Written as DNA, the CDR3 is TGTGCCAGCAGAGCTTTCGGGCGGAAGCAAGAGACCCAGTACTTC.

The V and J genes are TRBV13 and TRBJ2-1; D perhaps matches TRBD2 (5 bases). Trimming left V 3 bases short and J 8 bases short, with 14 bases between. Germline-derived CDR1 and CDR2 are PRHDT and FYEKMQ (reference sequence). The CDR3 has 14 residues. The CDR3 region is CASSFTRELDEQFF. Here the CDR3 DNA reads TGTGCCAGCAGCTTTACTAGAGAATTAGATGAGCAGTTCTTC.

This clonotype has at least ten counts. This chain joins TRBV5-1 and TRBJ2-3; 7 bases agree with TRBD2. In germline, CDR1 is SGHRS, CDR2 YFSETQ. The CDR3 loop spans 12 amino acids. Trimming removed 6 bases from V and 7 bases from J; junction bases left unmatched: 5. CDR3 region: CASNRDYHTQYF. The DNA of the CDR3 is TGCGCCAGCAACCGGGACTACCATACGCAGTATTTT. Variable domain in full (rest from reference TRBV5-1 and TRBJ2-3): KAGVTQTPRYLIKTRGQQVTLSCSPISGHRSVSWYQQTPGQGLQFLFEYFSETQRNKGNFPGRFSGRQFSNSRSEMNVSTLELGDSALYLCASNRDYHTQYFGPGTRLTVL.

This clonotype has a count of ten or more. The V gene is TRBV5-1, the J gene TRBJ2-6; TRBD1 might be the D (6 bases). CDR1 is SGHRS and CDR2 is YFSETQ in the germline V gene. The CDR3 length is 14 residues. V was shortened by 6 bases and J by 2 bases, with 9 bases between the two germline ends. The CDR3 coding sequence is TGCGCCAGCAAGGACAGAACTGGGGCCAACGTCCTGACTTTC. Residues: CASKDRTGANVLTF.

This clonotype was counted many times. CDR3 in DNA: TGTGCCAGCAGCCTAAGGGACAGGGAGTACTACGAGCAGTACTTC. It is translated as CASSLRDREYYEQYF. The rearrangement uses TRBV3-1 and TRBJ2-7; 9 nucleotides agree with TRBD1. V gave up 4 bases and J gave up 3 bases; unmatched junction bases: 7. Per germline, CDR1 LGHDT and CDR2 YNNKEL (reference sequence). The CDR3 totals 15 residues.

V and J are TRBV30 and TRBJ1-5; a weak D match, TRBD1 (5 bases). V was cut by 3 bases and J by 3 bases, with 15 bases left in between. There are 15 residues in the CDR3. CDR1 is GTSNPN and CDR2 is SVGIG in the germline V gene (reference sequence). The CDR3 sequence is CAWSVRGTVNQPQHF. In nucleotides, the CDR3 is TGTGCCTGGAGCGTAAGAGGGACCGTCAATCAGCCCCAGCATTTT. Combining the CDR3 with reference TRBV30 and TRBJ1-5 gives the whole variable domain SQTIHQWPATLVQPVGSPLSLECTVEGTSNPNLYWYRQAAGRGLQLLFYSVGIGQISSEVPQNLSASRPQDRQFILSSKKLLLSDSGFYLCAWSVRGTVNQPQHFGDGTRLSIL.

The chain uses TRBV27 and TRBJ2-2; 8 positions match TRBD1. Looked up from germline, CDR1 is MNHEY and CDR2 is SMNVEV (reference sequence). The CDR3 length is 15 residues. J was trimmed by 6 bases and V by 3 bases; bases with no gene match: 6. The CDR3 DNA follows: TGTGCCAGCAGTTTCCGGGACAGGCTCGCCGGGGAGCTGTTTTTT. Translation gives CASSFRDRLAGELFF.

Only a few counts were recorded for this clonotype. The V call is TRBV6-6, the J call TRBJ2-7; maybe TRBD1 (5 bases). The germline V and J ends were trimmed by 0 bases and 1 base, with 10 bases remaining between them. The CDR3 is 15 amino acids. The germline gives CDR1 MNHNY, CDR2 SVGAGI (reference sequence). The CDR3 reads CASSYSRALSYEQYF. The CDR3 DNA follows: TGTGCCAGCAGTTACTCCAGGGCCCTGTCCTACGAGCAGTACTTC.

This clonotype was observed many times. The J gene is TRBJ2-2, the V gene TRBV4-1; possible D gene TRBD1, 6 bases. V lost 1 base and J lost 7, with 13 bases in between. CDR1 and CDR2 (germline): MGHRA, YSYEKL. This CDR3 has 15 amino acids. The CDR3 reads CASSQVFGGFGELFF. Here the CDR3 DNA reads TGCGCCAGCAGCCAAGTGTTTGGGGGCTTCGGGGAGCTGTTTTTT.

This clonotype appeared a few times. J is TRBJ2-3 and V is TRBV7-2; 9 positions match TRBD2. The CDR3 has 16 amino acids. With 3 bases clipped from V and 4 bases from J, the junction kept 8 bases outside the gene matches. Germline V lookup: CDR1 SGHTA, CDR2 FQGNSA. CDR3 coding DNA: TGTGCCAGCAGCTTCAACTTAGCGGGAGCATCAGATACGCAGTATTTT. Amino acid sequence: CASSFNLAGASDTQYF.

This clonotype was counted at least ten times. CDR3 sequence reads: CASSYIAGANEQFF. In DNA form, the CDR3 reads TGTGCCAGCAGTTATATAGCGGGAGCCAATGAGCAGTTCTTC. The rearrangement uses TRBV6-6 and TRBJ2-1; 9 nucleotides line up with TRBD2. The CDR3 is made up of 14 amino acids. After removal of 3 bases from V and 6 bases from J, the junction contained 3 bases not matched to a gene. Germline CDR1 MNHNY, CDR2 SVGAGI (reference sequence).

This clonotype was observed a single time. The chain joins TRBV28 to TRBJ2-1; TRBD2 aligns across 11 bases. J lost 5 bases, V lost 4 bases, and 7 bases had no gene match. The CDR3 runs 16 residues. Germline V gene lookup returns CDR1 MDHEN and CDR2 SYDVKM. DNA for the CDR3: TGTGCCAGCAGTTCTTGGGGACTAGCGGATGACAATGAGCAGTTCTTC. Protein sequence: CASSSWGLADDNEQFF.

This clonotype was recorded a few times. V is TRBV7-8 and J is TRBJ2-3; D is perhaps TRBD1 or TRBD2 (5 bases each). Germline CDR1 SGHVS, CDR2 FQNEAQ. The CDR3 has 18 residues. V was pared by 1 base and J by 2 bases, with 19 bases between. The CDR3 sequence: CASSLVSGTRTFTDTQYF. For the CDR3, the DNA is TGTGCCAGCAGCTTAGTTTCCGGGACCAGAACCTTCACAGATACGCAGTATTTT.